The entry below describes one T cell receptor (beta chain). CDR3 size: 14 residues. The ends lost 6 bases at V and 7 bases at J; junction bases unmatched: 6. The germline gives CDR1 MNHEY, CDR2 SVGAGI. The data were taken from a study of PD-1 blockade in mismatch repair-deficient tumors. The TCR-sequenced patients were a few responders to pembrolizumab. Data came from immunoSEQ multiplex PCR; TCRdb stores just in-frame clones and leaves some out. The sample consists of tens of thousands of clones, roughly 80% of them appearing once. This sample comprised peripheral blood, obtained 12 weeks after starting pembrolizumab. V usage is TRBV6-5 and J usage is TRBJ2-7; 13 bases fit TRBD2. This receptor was taken from an adult with mismatch repair-deficient cancer. This CDR3 reads CASRPPGLAGEQYF. The CDR3 DNA follows: TGTGCCAGCAGACCACCGGGACTAGCGGGAGAGCAGTACTTC.